Presented here are 26 T cell receptor beta chains from one specimen sequenced in a study of blood T cells in healthy people across ages. PCR was performed a second time for roughly 7 to 11 cycles using a sample-barcoded 5' primer and a J-beta primer mix. Via MiXCR, TCRdb re-called the 5' RACE reads, giving one row per CDR3 protein. There are around 850,000 distinct CDR3 sequences in the sample; 35% to 40% occur only once, and over 10% lies in the top ten. The sequenced sample consisted of blood. All receptors come from a young man in good health.

The chain employs TRBV4-3 and TRBJ1-5; no clear D. CDR3 length equals 18 residues. Germline assignment: CDR1 LGHNA and CDR2 YSLEER. V was pared by 1 base and J by 0 bases, with 16 bases between. The CDR3 sequence: CASSQGAGGFYSNQPQHF. In DNA, the CDR3 is TGCGCCAGCAGCCAAGGCGCTGGCGGATTTTATAGCAATCAGCCCCAGCATTTT.

The chain employs TRBV7-2 and TRBJ1-1; D unclear. Germline V lookup: CDR1 SGHTA, CDR2 FQGNSA. This CDR3 has 15 residues. V lost 7 bases and J lost 0, with 15 bases in between. The CDR3 spells CASTLSPRMNTEAFF. CDR3 nucleotide sequence: TGTGCCAGCACCCTCTCTCCACGAATGAACACTGAAGCTTTCTTT.

The chain combines TRBV3-1 with TRBJ1-4; tentatively, D is TRBD1 (6 bases). Germline CDR1 reads LGHDT; CDR2 reads YNNKEL (reference sequence). With 0 bases removed from V and 0 bases from J, the gap between germline ends came to 11 bases. The CDR3 has 17 residues. The CDR3 bases are TGTGCCAGCAGCCAAGACAGGGGCAGAGCAACTAATGAAAAACTGTTTTTT. It codes for CASSQDRGRATNEKLFF.

Note on this clonotype: Possible read error: a much larger clone is one base away. The gene calls are TRBV29-1 and TRBJ2-1; TRBD2 is a possible D gene (5 bases). Germline-derived CDR1 and CDR2 are SQVTM and ANQGSEA. CDR3 length: 16 residues. CDR3 protein: CSVVLTRGRAYNGQFF. As DNA, the CDR3 is TGCAGCGTCGTTTTAACTAGAGGACGGGCCTACAATGGGCAGTTCTTC.

As concerns this clonotype: A much larger clone is a single base away; this may be a read error. The J gene is TRBJ2-7, the V gene TRBV29-1; D is ambiguous. Trimming left V 8 bases short and J 7 bases short, with 15 bases between. The germline V gene encodes CDR1 SQVTM and CDR2 ANQGSEA. This CDR3 is built from 11 residues. The CDR3 nucleotides are TGCAGCCCAATAATAGGCAATGAGCAGTACTTC. Amino acid sequence: CSPIIGNEQYF.

This clonotype was seen a few times. The chain is built from TRBV7-9 and TRBJ2-1, with D maybe TRBD2 (6 bases). The CDR3 is made up of 13 amino acids. Trimming took 5 bases from V and 5 from J, leaving 10 bases between them. The germline V gene encodes CDR1 SEHNR and CDR2 FQNEAQ (reference sequence). The CDR3 DNA is TGTGCCAGCAGCGGAGGGCCGAACAATGAGCAGTTCTTC. Its translation: CASSGGPNNEQFF.

In this sample, this clonotype turned up a few times. The chain joins TRBV10-3 to TRBJ1-6; 8 bases map to TRBD1. With V trimmed by 3 bases and J by 5 bases, 6 bases remained unmatched. Germline values: CDR1 ENHRY, CDR2 SYGVKD. CDR3 length equals 16 residues. CDR3 loop: CAISENAGGNNSPLHF. DNA for the CDR3: TGTGCCATCAGTGAAAATGCAGGGGGCAATAATTCACCCCTCCACTTT.

Written as DNA, the CDR3 is TGTGCCAGCAGCTCGGACTTGTCCTACGAGCAGTACTTC. Encoded protein: CASSSDLSYEQYF. The chain employs TRBV7-2 and TRBJ2-7; perhaps TRBD2 as D (5 bases). The CDR3 contains 13 residues. Germline V gene sequence: CDR1 SGHTA, CDR2 FQGNSA. Deletions cut 4 bases from V and 1 base from J, with 8 bases between.

The chain couples TRBV28 to TRBJ2-2; tentative D call: TRBD1 (6 bases). This CDR3 has 19 residues. V dropped 3 bases and J dropped 2 bases, with 22 bases sitting between them. Germline V lookup: CDR1 MDHEN, CDR2 SYDVKM. The CDR3 DNA is TGTGCCAGCAGTTTTCCGGCGGTGGCGAGGGGGATTAACACCGGGGAGCTGTTTTTT. It codes for CASSFPAVARGINTGELFF.

The chain links TRBV5-1 to TRBJ2-1; a possible D gene is TRBD2 (6 bases). The length of the CDR3 is 14 residues. CDR1 is SGHRS, CDR2 YFSETQ, per germline. With 4 bases removed from V and 7 bases from J, the gap between germline ends came to 15 bases. The CDR3: CASSVGGETNEQFF. As DNA, the CDR3 is TGCGCCAGCAGCGTGGGGGGAGAGACAAATGAGCAGTTCTTC.

This clonotype was detected a few times. This chain links TRBV7-8 with TRBJ1-5; D not certain. The CDR3 is made up of 14 amino acids. Trimming removed 5 bases at V and 3 bases at J, with 11 bases between. Germline loops: CDR1 SGHVS, CDR2 FQNEAQ. The CDR3 here is CASSPVDHNQPQHF. The CDR3 nucleotides are TGTGCCAGCAGCCCTGTGGACCACAATCAGCCCCAGCATTTT.

As concerns this clonotype: A much larger clone differs from this one at a single base, so this may be a read error. V is TRBV4-1 and J is TRBJ2-1; 7 bases line up with TRBD2. J gave up 2 bases and V 0 bases, and 7 bases lay outside the gene matches. This CDR3 has 17 amino acids. Germline assignment: CDR1 MGHRA and CDR2 YSYEKL. In DNA, the CDR3 is TGCGCCAGCAGCCAAGATCCGGGGCTAGCGGCCTACAATGAGCAGTTCTTC. Translated, it gives CASSQDPGLAAYNEQFF.

This clonotype was detected only a few times. The V gene is TRBV4-1, the J gene TRBJ1-6; 8 bases fit TRBD1. V shed 1 base and J 9 bases; nucleotides not matched to a gene: 8. Germline assignment: CDR1 MGHRA and CDR2 YSYEKL. The CDR3 sequence is 16 residues long. The CDR3 DNA is TGCGCCAGCAGCCAAGTGGGCAGGGGGCTACGTTCACCCCTCCACTTT. It translates to CASSQVGRGLRSPLHF.

This chain connects TRBV10-3 to TRBJ1-5; D gene unclear. V shed 0 bases and J shed 7 bases, with 10 bases lying between them. The CDR3 sequence is 14 residues long. Looked up from germline, CDR1 is ENHRY and CDR2 is SYGVKD. In nucleotides, the CDR3 is TGTGCCATCAGTGAGTCGCCCTCGCTGCAGCCCCAGCATTTT. It is translated as CAISESPSLQPQHF.

A few counts support this clonotype. This rearrangement joins TRBV11-2 to TRBJ2-3; perhaps TRBD2 as D (5 bases). CDR1 and CDR2 from the germline V gene are SGHAT and FQNNGV. The CDR3 is 16 residues long. Trimming took 5 bases from V and 1 from J, leaving 16 bases between them. CDR3 loop: CASSPGGGGGTDTQYF. CDR3 nucleotides: TGTGCCAGCAGCCCCGGCGGAGGCGGTGGCACAGATACGCAGTATTTT.

The chain joins TRBV14 to TRBJ2-4; D gene unclear. Matching the DNA end better, TRBJ2-7 makes the J call doubtful. CDR1 and CDR2 (germline): SGHDN, FVKESK. CDR3 length equals 14 residues. CDR3 sequence (DNA): TGTGCCAGCAGCCAAGGAGGCTCTTTCTACGAGCAGTACTTC. This translates into CASSQGGSFYEQYF.

This clonotype was counted a few times. The genes are TRBV15 and TRBJ1-1; the D gene is possibly TRBD1 (6 bases). The germline V gene encodes CDR1 LNHNV and CDR2 YYDKDF (reference sequence). Trimming left V 5 bases short and J 8 bases short, with 15 bases between. The CDR3 consists of 13 residues. This chain's CDR3 is CATSGRDTTEAFF. The CDR3 DNA reads as TGTGCCACCAGCGGCCGGGACACCACAGAAGCTTTCTTT.

This clonotype was seen only once. Relative to the germline gene, one junction end is altered; a read error may explain this. J is TRBJ1-2 and V is TRBV18; TRBD1 is a possible D gene (5 bases). CDR1 and CDR2 from the germline V gene are KGHSH and LQKENI. The CDR3 contains 12 residues. The CDR3 coding sequence is TGTGCCAGCCCACCGGGGGGAGATGGCTACACCTTC. It yields the protein CASPPGGDGYTF.

Comment on this clonotype: A read error may be the cause here, since a much bigger clone is one base away. V and J are TRBV15 and TRBJ2-1; D is unclear. The germline V gene has CDR1 LNHNV and CDR2 YYDKDF (reference sequence). The V gene lost 3 bases and the J gene lost 1 base, with 19 bases spanning the gap. This CDR3 contains 18 residues. The CDR3 here is CATSRIGVDHPSYNEQFF. In DNA, the CDR3 is TGTGCCACCAGCAGGATCGGAGTGGACCACCCTTCCTACAATGAGCAGTTCTTC.

This clonotype has a single count. The genes are TRBV20-1 and TRBJ2-5, with D possibly being TRBD1 or TRBD2 (6 bases each). V shed 3 bases and J shed 11 bases, with 16 bases lying between them. Germline values: CDR1 DFQATT, CDR2 SNEGSKA (reference sequence). The CDR3 extends over 12 amino acids. CDR3 DNA sequence: TGCAGTGCTAGCGGGGGCGGGAATGAGCAGTACTTC. Amino acids: CSASGGGNEQYF.

As DNA, the CDR3 is TGCGCCAGCAGCCTTACAGGGGGGGACACCGGGGAGCTGTTTTTT. Translation gives CASSLTGGDTGELFF. The chain has TRBV4-1 and TRBJ2-2; tentative D call: TRBD1 (8 bases). V lost 4 bases and J lost 3, with 12 bases in between. Germline values: CDR1 MGHRA, CDR2 YSYEKL. The CDR3 is made up of 15 amino acids.

V and J are TRBV6-2 or TRBV6-3 and TRBJ1-5; a weak D match, TRBD1 (6 bases). From germline, CDR1 is MNHEY and CDR2 SVGEGT. V was clipped by 0 bases and J by 4 bases, with 13 bases between them. The CDR3 runs to 16 residues. DNA for the CDR3: TGTGCCAGCAGTTACTCGGCAGGGGTTGGTAATCAGCCCCAGCATTTT. Translating gives CASSYSAGVGNQPQHF.

This clonotype has at least ten counts. The V call is TRBV20-1, the J call TRBJ2-3; TRBD2 aligns across 8 bases. J gave up 2 bases and V 5 bases, and 9 bases lay outside the gene matches. The germline gives CDR1 DFQATT, CDR2 SNEGSKA (reference sequence). The CDR3 sequence is 15 residues long. CDR3 amino acids: CSAPTLAETTDTQYF. The CDR3 coding sequence is TGCAGTGCTCCAACACTAGCGGAGACCACAGATACGCAGTATTTT.

There are a few counts of this clonotype. V usage is TRBV29-1 and J usage is TRBJ1-1; 7 bases agree with TRBD1. V was pared by 7 bases and J by 2 bases, with 7 bases of the junction left unmatched. CDR1 and CDR2 from the germline V gene are SQVTM and ANQGSEA. CDR3 length: 13 residues. The CDR3 sequence: CSAARDSNTEAFF. The DNA for the CDR3 is TGCAGCGCCGCGAGGGACAGTAACACTGAAGCTTTCTTT.

This clonotype appeared a few times. This may be a read error, as it is one base from a much larger clone. J is TRBJ1-1 and V is TRBV12-3 or TRBV12-4; D gene uncertain. The ends were cut back, 6 bases at V and 6 bases at J, with 14 bases in the middle. The CDR3 runs 13 residues. Here the CDR3 reads CASRHYTTPEAFF. The CDR3 bases are TGTGCCAGCAGACACTACACTACCCCTGAAGCTTTCTTT.

This clonotype has just a few counts. The CDR3 region has the DNA TGCGCCAGCAGCCAAGAGCCCGGGAGCAATTACAATGAGCAGTTCTTC. Amino acids: CASSQEPGSNYNEQFF. This rearrangement joins TRBV4-1 to TRBJ2-1; a possible D gene is TRBD2 (6 bases). Trimming shortened V by 0 bases and J by 4 bases, and 13 bases separated the two germline ends. This CDR3 has 16 residues. Germline lookup yields CDR1 MGHRA and CDR2 YSYEKL.